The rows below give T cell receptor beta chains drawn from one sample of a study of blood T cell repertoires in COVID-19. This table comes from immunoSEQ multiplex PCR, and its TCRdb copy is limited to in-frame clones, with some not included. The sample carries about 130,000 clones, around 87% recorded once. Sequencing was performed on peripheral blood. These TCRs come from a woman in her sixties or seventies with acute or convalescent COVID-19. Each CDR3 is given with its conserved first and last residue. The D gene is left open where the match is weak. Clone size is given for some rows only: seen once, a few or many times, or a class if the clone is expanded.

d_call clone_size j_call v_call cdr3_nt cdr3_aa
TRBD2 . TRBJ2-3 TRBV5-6 TGTGCCAGCAGCTTGGTACTAGCGGGAGCTGGAGATACGCAGTATTTT CASSLVLAGAGDTQYF
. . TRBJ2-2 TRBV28 TGTGCCAGCAGTGGGAGGGTGGGGGCCAGGGAGCTGTTTTTT CASSGRVGARELFF
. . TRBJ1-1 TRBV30 TGTGCCTGGAGTGTAACTCGGGGGGCGTACACTGAAGCTTTCTTT CAWSVTRGAYTEAFF
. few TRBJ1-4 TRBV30 TGTGCCTGGAGCCGGGAGAATGAAAAACTGTTTTTT CAWSRENEKLFF
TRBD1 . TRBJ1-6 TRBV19 TGTGCCAGTAGTCCGATGGGACAGGGGTATAATTCACCCCTCCACTTT CASSPMGQGYNSPLHF
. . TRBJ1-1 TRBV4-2 TGTGCCAGCAGCCAAGGTGGCCTCGGGGGGATCCTAACTGAAGCTTTCTTT CASSQGGLGGILTEAFF
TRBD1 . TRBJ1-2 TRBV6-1 TGTGCCAGCAGTTCCGACAGGGGAGACTATGGCTACACCTTC CASSSDRGDYGYTF
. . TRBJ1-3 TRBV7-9 TGTGCCAGCAGCTCCCCGACAGGAACGACGAGAACTGGAAACACCATATATTTT CASSSPTGTTRTGNTIYF
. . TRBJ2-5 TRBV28 TGTGCCAGCAGTTTGGGCAGAAACAGGCAAGAGACCCAGTACTTC CASSLGRNRQETQYF
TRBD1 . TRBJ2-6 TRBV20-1 TGCAGTGCTAGTCGACAGGGAAGCTCTGGGGCCAACGTCCTGACTTTC CSASRQGSSGANVLTF
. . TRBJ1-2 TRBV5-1 TGCGCCAGCAGCTTGGAATCGTTCAGGGAGGGGGTCTTCTATGGCTACACCTTC CASSLESFREGVFYGYTF
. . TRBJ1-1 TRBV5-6 TGTGCCAGCAGCCGGGACTTCCTAATGAACACTGAAGCTTTCTTT CASSRDFLMNTEAFF
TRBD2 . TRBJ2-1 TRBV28 TGTGCCAGCAGTTCATTGGGACTAGCAAACAATGAGCAGTTCTTC CASSSLGLANNEQFF
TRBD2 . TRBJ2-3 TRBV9 TGTGCCAGCAACGTAGCGGGAGCCCCAGATACGCAGTATTTT CASNVAGAPDTQYF
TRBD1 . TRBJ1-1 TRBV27 TGTGCCAGCAGTCTTCGGGACAGGGCAGAAGGCACTGAAGCTTTCTTT CASSLRDRAEGTEAFF
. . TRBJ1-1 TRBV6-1 TGTGCCAGCAGTGAAGCGCTTGAGGGTGGGACTGAAGCTTTCTTT CASSEALEGGTEAFF
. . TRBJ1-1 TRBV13 TGTGCCAGCAGCTTACCTAACACTGAAGCTTTCTTT CASSLPNTEAFF
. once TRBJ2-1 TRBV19 TGTGCCAGTAGTATAAGAGGGGACACCTACAATGAGCAGTTCTTC CASSIRGDTYNEQFF
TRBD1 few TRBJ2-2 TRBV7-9 TGTGCCAGCAGCTTAGTAAAAGGGGGCAGCACCGGGGAGCTGTTTTTT CASSLVKGGSTGELFF
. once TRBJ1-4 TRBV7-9 TGTGCCAGCAGCTTATCCGGGGGAGGGGAAAAACTGTTTTTT CASSLSGGGEKLFF
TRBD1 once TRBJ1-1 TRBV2 TGTGCCAGCAGAGGACAGGGAGAGAACACTGAAGCTTTCTTT CASRGQGENTEAFF
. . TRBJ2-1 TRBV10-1 TGCGCCAGCAGTGAGTCGAGAGGACTCTCCTACAATGAGCAGTTCTTC CASSESRGLSYNEQFF
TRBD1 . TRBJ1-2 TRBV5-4 TGTGCCAGCAGCTTCCCCGTGGGACAGGGAGGAGGCTACACCTTC CASSFPVGQGGGYTF